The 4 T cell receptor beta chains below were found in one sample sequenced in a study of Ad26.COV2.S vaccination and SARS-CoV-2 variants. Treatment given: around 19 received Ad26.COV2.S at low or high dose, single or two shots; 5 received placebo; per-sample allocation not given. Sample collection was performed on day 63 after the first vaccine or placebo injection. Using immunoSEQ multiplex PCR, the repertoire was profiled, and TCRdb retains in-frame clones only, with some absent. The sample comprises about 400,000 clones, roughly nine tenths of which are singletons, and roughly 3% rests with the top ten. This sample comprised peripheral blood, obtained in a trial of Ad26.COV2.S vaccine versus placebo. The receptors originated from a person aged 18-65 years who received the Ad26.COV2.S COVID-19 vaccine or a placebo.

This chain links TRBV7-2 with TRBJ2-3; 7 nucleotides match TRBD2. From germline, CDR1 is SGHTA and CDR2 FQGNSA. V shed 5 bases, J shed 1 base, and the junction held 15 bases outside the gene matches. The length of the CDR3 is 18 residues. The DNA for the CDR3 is TGTGCCAGCAGCACGCCTAAATCCCGGAGCGGGGGCACAGATACGCAGTATTTT. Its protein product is CASSTPKSRSGGTDTQYF.

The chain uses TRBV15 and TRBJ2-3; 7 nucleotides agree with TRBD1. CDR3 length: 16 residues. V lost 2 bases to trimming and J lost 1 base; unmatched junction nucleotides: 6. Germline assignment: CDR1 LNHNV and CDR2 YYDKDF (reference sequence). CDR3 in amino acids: CATSRKSGTGTDTQYF. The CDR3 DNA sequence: TGTGCCACCAGCAGAAAATCCGGGACAGGCACAGATACGCAGTATTTT.

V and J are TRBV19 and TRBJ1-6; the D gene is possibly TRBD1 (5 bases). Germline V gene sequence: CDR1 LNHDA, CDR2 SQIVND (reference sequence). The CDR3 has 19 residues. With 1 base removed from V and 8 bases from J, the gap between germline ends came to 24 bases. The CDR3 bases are TGTGCCAGTAGTATAGCTGGCCTGGTGTCCACAGGTTGGGATTCACCCCTCCACTTT. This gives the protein CASSIAGLVSTGWDSPLHF.

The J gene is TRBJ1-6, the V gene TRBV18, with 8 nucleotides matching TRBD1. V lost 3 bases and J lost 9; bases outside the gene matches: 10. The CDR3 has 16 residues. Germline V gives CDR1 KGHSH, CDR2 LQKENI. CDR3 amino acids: CASSPQGTGTLSPLHF. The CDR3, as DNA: TGTGCCAGCTCACCGCAGGGGACAGGTACTCTTTCACCCCTCCACTTT.